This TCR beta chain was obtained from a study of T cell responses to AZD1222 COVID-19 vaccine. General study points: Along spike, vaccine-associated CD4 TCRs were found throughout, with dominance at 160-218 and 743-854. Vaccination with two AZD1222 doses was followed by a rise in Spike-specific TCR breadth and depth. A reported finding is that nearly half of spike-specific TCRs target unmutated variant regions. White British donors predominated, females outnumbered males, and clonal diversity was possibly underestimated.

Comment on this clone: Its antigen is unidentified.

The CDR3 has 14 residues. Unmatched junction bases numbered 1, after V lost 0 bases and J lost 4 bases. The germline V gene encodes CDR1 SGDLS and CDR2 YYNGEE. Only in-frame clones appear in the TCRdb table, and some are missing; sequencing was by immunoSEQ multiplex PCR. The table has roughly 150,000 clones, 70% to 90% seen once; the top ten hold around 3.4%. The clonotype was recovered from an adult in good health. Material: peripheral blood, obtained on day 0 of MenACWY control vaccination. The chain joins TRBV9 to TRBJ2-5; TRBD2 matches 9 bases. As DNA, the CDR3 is TGTGCCAGCAGCGTAGGGACTAGCGCAGAGACCCAGTACTTC. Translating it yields CASSVGTSAETQYF.